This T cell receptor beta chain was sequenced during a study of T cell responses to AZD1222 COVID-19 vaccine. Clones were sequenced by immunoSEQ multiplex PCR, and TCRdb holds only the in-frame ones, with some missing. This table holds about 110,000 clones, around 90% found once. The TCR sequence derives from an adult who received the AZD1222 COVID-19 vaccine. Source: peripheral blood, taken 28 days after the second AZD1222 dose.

The CDR3: CASSFTSGFLTYNEQFF. CDR3 bases: TGCGCCAGCAGCTTTACCAGCGGGTTTTTAACATACAATGAGCAGTTCTTC. This chain connects TRBV5-1 to TRBJ2-1; possible D gene TRBD2, 6 bases. This CDR3 comprises 17 residues. Germline loops: CDR1 SGHRS, CDR2 YFSETQ. The V gene lost 2 bases and the J gene lost 4 bases, with 19 bases spanning the gap.